This paragraph reports one T cell receptor (beta chain). The sample originates from a study of blood T cell repertoires in COVID-19. As for the study in general: Donors in the United States, Italy and Spain gave samples during acute or convalescent COVID-19. T cells, B-cell-depleted T cells, or PBMCs supplied cDNA or gDNA.

Original data processing: Counts of nucleated cells, estimated from reference gene primer amplification, were obtained. Data came from immunoSEQ multiplex PCR; TCRdb stores just in-frame clones and leaves some out. That table furnishes V, J and clone size, whereas the DNA furnished D and trimming. The sample has fewer than 70,000 clones, 80% to 90% seen once; the top ten hold more than 7%. The sequenced sample was peripheral blood. The receptor comes from a woman in her seventies with active COVID-19.

CDR3 nucleotides: TGTGCCAGCAGTCCTCTAGCGGGAGTACCCGAGCAGTACTTC. This codes for CASSPLAGVPEQYF. The V and J genes are TRBV28 and TRBJ2-7; 10 positions agree with TRBD2. The CDR3 has 14 amino acids. With 5 bases clipped from V and 6 bases from J, the junction kept 7 bases outside the gene matches. Germline CDR1 reads MDHEN; CDR2 reads SYDVKM. Complete variable domain (other parts from reference TRBV28 and TRBJ2-7): DVKVTQSSRYLVKRTGEKVFLECVQDMDHENMFWYRQDPGLGLRLIYFSYDVKMKEKGDIPEGYSVSREKKERFSLILESASTNQTSMYLCASSPLAGVPEQYFGPGTRLTVT.